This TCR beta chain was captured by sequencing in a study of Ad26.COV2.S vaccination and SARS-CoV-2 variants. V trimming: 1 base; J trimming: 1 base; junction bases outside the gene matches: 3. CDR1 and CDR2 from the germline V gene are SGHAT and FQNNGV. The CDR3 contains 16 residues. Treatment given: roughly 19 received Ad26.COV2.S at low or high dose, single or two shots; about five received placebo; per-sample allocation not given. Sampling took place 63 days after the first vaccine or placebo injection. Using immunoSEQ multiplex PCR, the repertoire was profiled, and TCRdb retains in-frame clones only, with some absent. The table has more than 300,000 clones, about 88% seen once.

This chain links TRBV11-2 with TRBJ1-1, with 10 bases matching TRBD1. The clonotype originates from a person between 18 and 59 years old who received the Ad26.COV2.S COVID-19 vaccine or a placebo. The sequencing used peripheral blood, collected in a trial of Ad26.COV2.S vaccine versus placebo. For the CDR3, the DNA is TGTGCCAGCAGCTTAGCCCGGGACAGGGGGAACACTGAAGCTTTCTTT. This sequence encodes CASSLARDRGNTEAFF.